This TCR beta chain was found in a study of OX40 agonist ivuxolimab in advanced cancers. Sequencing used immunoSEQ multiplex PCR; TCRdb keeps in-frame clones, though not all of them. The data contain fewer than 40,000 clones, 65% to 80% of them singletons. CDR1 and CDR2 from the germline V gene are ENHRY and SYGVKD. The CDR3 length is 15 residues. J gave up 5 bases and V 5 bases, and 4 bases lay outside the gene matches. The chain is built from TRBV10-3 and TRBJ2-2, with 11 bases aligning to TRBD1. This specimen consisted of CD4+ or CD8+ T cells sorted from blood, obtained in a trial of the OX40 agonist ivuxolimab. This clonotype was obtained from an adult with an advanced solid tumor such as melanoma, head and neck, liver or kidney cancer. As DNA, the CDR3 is TGTGCCATCAGTAAGGACAGGGGGCAGACCGGGGAGCTGTTTTTT. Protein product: CAISKDRGQTGELFF.